The 3 T cell receptor beta chains below come from one sample, sequenced in a study of radiotherapy plus CTLA-4 blockade in lung cancer. Using immunoSEQ multiplex PCR, the repertoire was profiled, and TCRdb retains in-frame clones only, with some absent. The sample shows approximately 80,000 clones, under 85% of them seen only once. The material was peripheral blood, obtained from a patient treated with radiotherapy plus ipilimumab. These TCRs come from a human donor with non-small cell lung cancer who had stable disease on radiotherapy plus ipilimumab.

The chain links TRBV5-6 to TRBJ2-1; tentative D call: TRBD1 (6 bases). The CDR3 loop spans 16 amino acids. Trimming removed 0 bases from V and 0 bases from J, with 10 bases in between. In germline, CDR1 is SGHDT, CDR2 YYEEEE. CDR3 sequence (DNA): TGTGCCAGCAGCTTGGCAGGGGCCCCCTCCTACAATGAGCAGTTCTTC. This sequence encodes CASSLAGAPSYNEQFF.

The rearrangement uses TRBV7-9 and TRBJ1-1; TRBD1 aligns across 7 bases. Trimming took 4 bases from V and 3 from J; bases not matched to a gene: 8. The CDR3 is 15 amino acids. From germline, CDR1 is SEHNR and CDR2 FQNEAQ (reference sequence). The CDR3 loop is CASSSLGGGYTEAFF. CDR3 in DNA: TGTGCCAGCAGCTCGTTAGGGGGCGGGTACACTGAAGCTTTCTTT.

The CDR3 here is CATSRDSGPGTDTQYF. CDR3 nucleotide sequence: TGTGCCACCAGCAGAGATTCGGGTCCAGGCACAGATACGCAGTATTTT. V is TRBV15 and J is TRBJ2-3; D gene unclear. The ends were cut back, 0 bases at V and 1 base at J, with 11 bases in the middle. Looked up from germline, CDR1 is LNHNV and CDR2 is YYDKDF (reference sequence). This CDR3 is built from 16 residues.